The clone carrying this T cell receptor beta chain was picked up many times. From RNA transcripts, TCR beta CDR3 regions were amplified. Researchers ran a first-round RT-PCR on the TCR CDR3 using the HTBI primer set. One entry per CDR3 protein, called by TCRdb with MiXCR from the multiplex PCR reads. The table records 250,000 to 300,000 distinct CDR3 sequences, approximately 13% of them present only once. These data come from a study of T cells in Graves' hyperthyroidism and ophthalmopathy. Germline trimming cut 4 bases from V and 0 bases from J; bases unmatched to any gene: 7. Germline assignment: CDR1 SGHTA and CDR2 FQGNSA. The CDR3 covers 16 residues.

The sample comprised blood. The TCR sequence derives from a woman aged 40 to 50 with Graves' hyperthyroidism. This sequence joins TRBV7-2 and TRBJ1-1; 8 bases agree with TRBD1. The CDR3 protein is CASSSGGAGMNTEAFF. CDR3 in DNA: TGTGCCAGCAGCTCAGGGGGCGCGGGTATGAACACTGAAGCTTTCTTT.